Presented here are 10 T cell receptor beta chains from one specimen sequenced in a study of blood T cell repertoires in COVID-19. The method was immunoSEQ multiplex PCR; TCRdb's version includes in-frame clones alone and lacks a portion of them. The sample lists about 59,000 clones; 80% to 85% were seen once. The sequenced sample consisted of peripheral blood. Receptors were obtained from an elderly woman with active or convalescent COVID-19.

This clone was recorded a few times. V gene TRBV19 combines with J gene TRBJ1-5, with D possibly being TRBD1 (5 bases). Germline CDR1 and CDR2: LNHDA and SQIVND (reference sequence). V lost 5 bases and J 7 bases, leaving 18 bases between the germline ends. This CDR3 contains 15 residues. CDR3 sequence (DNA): TGTGCCAGTAGTGGAGCAGGGCTGGGTTGGCAGCCCCAGCATTTT. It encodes CASSGAGLGWQPQHF.

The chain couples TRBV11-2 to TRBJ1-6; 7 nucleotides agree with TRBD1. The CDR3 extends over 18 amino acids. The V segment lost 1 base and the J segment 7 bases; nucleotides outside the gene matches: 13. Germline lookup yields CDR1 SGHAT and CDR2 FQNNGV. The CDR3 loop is CASSLVAGAGGSNSPLHF. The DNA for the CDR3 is TGTGCCAGCAGCTTAGTAGCTGGAGCAGGGGGTTCAAATTCACCCCTCCACTTT.

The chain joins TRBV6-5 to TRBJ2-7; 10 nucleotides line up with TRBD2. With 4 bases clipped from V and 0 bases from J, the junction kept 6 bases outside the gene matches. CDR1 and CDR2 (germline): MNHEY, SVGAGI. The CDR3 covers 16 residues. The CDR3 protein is CASSSLTSGTSYEQYF. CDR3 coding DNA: TGTGCCAGCAGTTCCCTCACTAGCGGGACCTCCTACGAGCAGTACTTC.

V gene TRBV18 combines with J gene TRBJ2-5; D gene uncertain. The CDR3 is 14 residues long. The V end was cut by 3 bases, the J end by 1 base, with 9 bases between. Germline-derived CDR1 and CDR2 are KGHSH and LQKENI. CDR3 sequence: CASSPLATQETQYF. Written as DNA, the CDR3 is TGTGCCAGCTCACCCCTTGCTACCCAAGAGACCCAGTACTTC.

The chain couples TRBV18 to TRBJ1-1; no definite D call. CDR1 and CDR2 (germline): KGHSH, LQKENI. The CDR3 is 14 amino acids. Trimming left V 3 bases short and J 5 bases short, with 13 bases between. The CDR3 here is CASSPPGLRTEAFF. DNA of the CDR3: TGTGCCAGCTCACCCCCAGGCCTTAGGACTGAAGCTTTCTTT.

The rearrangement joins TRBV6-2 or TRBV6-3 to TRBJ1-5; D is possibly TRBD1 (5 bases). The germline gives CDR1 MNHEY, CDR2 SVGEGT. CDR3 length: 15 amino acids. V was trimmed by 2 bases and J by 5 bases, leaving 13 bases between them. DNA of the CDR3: TGTGCCAGCAGTTACCGGCGGGGACGGGATCAGCCCCAGCATTTT. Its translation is CASSYRRGRDQPQHF.

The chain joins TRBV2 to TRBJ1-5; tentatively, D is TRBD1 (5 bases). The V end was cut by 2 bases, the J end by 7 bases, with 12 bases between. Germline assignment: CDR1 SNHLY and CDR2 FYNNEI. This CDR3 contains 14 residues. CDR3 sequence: CASSESGSGQPQHF. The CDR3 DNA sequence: TGTGCCAGCAGTGAATCAGGGTCAGGACAGCCCCAGCATTTT.

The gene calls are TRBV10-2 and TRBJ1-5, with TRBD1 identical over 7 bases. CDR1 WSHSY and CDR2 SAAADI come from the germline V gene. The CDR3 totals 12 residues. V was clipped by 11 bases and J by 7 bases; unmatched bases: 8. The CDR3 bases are TGCGCCTGGACAGGAGGGGCCCAGCCCCAGCATTTT. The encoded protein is CAWTGGAQPQHF.

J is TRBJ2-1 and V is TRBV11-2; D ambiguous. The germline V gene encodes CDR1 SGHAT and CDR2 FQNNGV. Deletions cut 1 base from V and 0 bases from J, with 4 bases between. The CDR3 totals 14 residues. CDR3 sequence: CASSLAVSYNEQFF. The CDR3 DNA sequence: TGTGCCAGCAGCTTAGCTGTCTCCTACAATGAGCAGTTCTTC.

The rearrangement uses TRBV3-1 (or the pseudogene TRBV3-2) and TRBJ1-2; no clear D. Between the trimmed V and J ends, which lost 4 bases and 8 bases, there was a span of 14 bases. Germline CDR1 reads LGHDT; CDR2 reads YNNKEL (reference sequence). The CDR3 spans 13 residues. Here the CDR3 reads CASSPPQQRGYTF. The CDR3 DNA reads TGTGCCAGCAGCCCCCCCCAGCAGCGCGGCTACACCTTC.